This entry lists 27 T cell receptor beta chains sequenced from one sample in a study of beta chain features in type 1 diabetes. Every isolated RNA sample was fully reverse transcribed, so sequencing captured expressed TCRB transcripts. Sequencing used immunoSEQ multiplex PCR; TCRdb keeps in-frame clones, though not all of them. The sample includes hundreds of thousands of clones, about 17% of them seen just once. Specimen: naive CD4+ T cells from blood. The receptor set was obtained from a woman under 30 in good health.

The chain has TRBV7-2 and TRBJ1-1; D gene unclear. The CDR3 consists of 14 residues. The V end lost 2 bases, the J end lost 1 base, and 8 bases lay between the germline ends. Germline lookup yields CDR1 SGHTA and CDR2 FQGNSA. This CDR3 reads CASSLRTENTEAFF. For the CDR3, the DNA is TGTGCCAGCAGCTTACGGACGGAGAACACTGAAGCTTTCTTT.

The chain employs TRBV25-1 and TRBJ2-4; a possible D gene is TRBD1 (6 bases). The length of the CDR3 is 15 residues. The V end lost 7 bases, the J end lost 1 base, and 14 bases lay between the germline ends. The germline V gene has CDR1 MGHDK and CDR2 SYGVNS. The CDR3 loop reads CASITGKFAKNIQYF. The CDR3 DNA reads as TGTGCCAGCATTACAGGGAAATTTGCCAAAAACATTCAGTACTTC.

This clone has a handful of counts. This sequence joins TRBV5-1 and TRBJ2-3; 9 bases map to TRBD2. The CDR3 extends over 16 amino acids. V lost 4 bases to trimming and J lost 4 bases; unmatched junction nucleotides: 10. Germline assignment: CDR1 SGHRS and CDR2 YFSETQ. CDR3 in amino acids: CASSPIAGVLADTQYF. The CDR3 DNA sequence: TGCGCCAGCAGCCCGATAGCGGGAGTTTTGGCAGATACGCAGTATTTT. The full variable domain, rest sourced from reference TRBV5-1 and TRBJ2-3, is KAGVTQTPRYLIKTRGQQVTLSCSPISGHRSVSWYQQTPGQGLQFLFEYFSETQRNKGNFPGRFSGRQFSNSRSEMNVSTLELGDSALYLCASSPIAGVLADTQYFGPGTRLTVL.

The chain combines TRBV4-2 with TRBJ2-1, with 9 nucleotides matching TRBD2. The V and J ends lost 3 bases and 8 bases, in that order; junction bases with no gene match: 11. This CDR3 comprises 16 residues. In germline, CDR1 is LGHNA, CDR2 YNFKEQ. Here the CDR3 DNA reads TGTGCCAGCAGCCAGCCCCCCGGGACTAGCTTAGATGAGCAGTTCTTC. Protein sequence: CASSQPPGTSLDEQFF.

V usage is TRBV28 and J usage is TRBJ2-1; no clear D gene. The CDR3 totals 13 residues. V was trimmed by 3 bases and J by 10 bases, leaving 13 bases between them. The germline V gene encodes CDR1 MDHEN and CDR2 SYDVKM. The CDR3 region has the DNA TGTGCCAGCAGTTTCCTCGGACCTGCGGAGCAGTTCTTC. This translates into CASSFLGPAEQFF.

This clone was detected a few times. This CDR3 reads CASSLRPQNTEAFF. In nucleotides, the CDR3 is TGTGCCAGCAGCTTACGACCGCAGAACACTGAAGCTTTCTTT. V and J are TRBV7-2 and TRBJ1-1; D uncertain. Trimming removed 2 bases from V and 1 base from J, with 8 bases in between. In germline, CDR1 is SGHTA, CDR2 FQGNSA. This CDR3 has 14 amino acids.

The V gene is TRBV18, the J gene TRBJ2-2; the D gene could be TRBD1 or TRBD2 (5 bases each). Germline V CDR1 and CDR2: KGHSH, LQKENI. This CDR3 is 16 amino acids long. Trimming took off 6 bases at V and 6 bases at J, with 20 bases between the two ends. CDR3 loop: CASSRDPVGLAGELFF. The CDR3 DNA sequence: TGTGCCAGCTCCCGGGACCCTGTTGGACTCGCCGGGGAGCTGTTTTTT.

The chain combines TRBV28 with TRBJ2-7; 9 bases are shared with TRBD2. Germline CDR1 reads MDHEN; CDR2 reads SYDVKM. V shed 4 bases, J shed 3 bases, and the junction held 7 bases outside the gene matches. The CDR3 has 15 amino acids. The CDR3 nucleotides read TGTGCCAGCAGTTCTGCGGGAGGGAGTGTCTACGAGCAGTACTTC. Its protein is CASSSAGGSVYEQYF. Combining the CDR3 with reference TRBV28 and TRBJ2-7 gives the whole variable domain DVKVTQSSRYLVKRTGEKVFLECVQDMDHENMFWYRQDPGLGLRLIYFSYDVKMKEKGDIPEGYSVSREKKERFSLILESASTNQTSMYLCASSSAGGSVYEQYFGPGTRLTVT.

J is TRBJ1-2 and V is TRBV11-2; TRBD1 is a possible D gene (6 bases). Between the trimmed V and J ends, which lost 1 base and 0 bases, there was a span of 15 bases. The CDR3 contains 17 residues. Germline V gene lookup returns CDR1 SGHAT and CDR2 FQNNGV. The CDR3 nucleotides are TGTGCCAGCAGCTTAGGGGGGGGCCTTCAGGCTAACTATGGCTACACCTTC. Amino acids: CASSLGGGLQANYGYTF.

This clone was recorded a few times. The V gene is TRBV2, the J gene TRBJ2-7, with a tentative D call TRBD2 (6 bases). V was cut by 6 bases and J by 7 bases, with 19 bases left in between. Germline V gives CDR1 SNHLY, CDR2 FYNNEI. This CDR3 is 14 amino acids long. CDR3 nucleotide sequence: TGTGCCAGCAGAGGGACTCTAGCGACGTGGGAGCAGTACTTC. As protein: CASRGTLATWEQYF.

This clone has a handful of counts. V and J are TRBV7-9 and TRBJ2-5; the D gene is possibly TRBD1 (6 bases). This CDR3 region has 17 residues. Germline loops: CDR1 SEHNR, CDR2 FQNEAQ (reference sequence). V was trimmed by 7 bases and J by 2 bases, leaving 23 bases between them. The CDR3: CASTLTKPGHLQETQYF. For the CDR3, the DNA is TGTGCCAGCACCCTTACCAAACCGGGACACCTACAAGAGACCCAGTACTTC.

J is TRBJ1-5 and V is TRBV28; a weak D match, TRBD1 (6 bases). This CDR3 has 14 amino acids. CDR1 and CDR2 (germline): MDHEN, SYDVKM. V dropped 2 bases and J dropped 3 bases, with 8 bases sitting between them. CDR3 bases: TGTGCCAGCAGTTTAACAGGGTACAATCAGCCCCAGCATTTT. Translating it yields CASSLTGYNQPQHF. Using reference TRBV28 and TRBJ1-5 for the parts outside the CDR3, the full variable domain is DVKVTQSSRYLVKRTGEKVFLECVQDMDHENMFWYRQDPGLGLRLIYFSYDVKMKEKGDIPEGYSVSREKKERFSLILESASTNQTSMYLCASSLTGYNQPQHFGDGTRLSIL.

V gene TRBV9 combines with J gene TRBJ2-1, with D perhaps TRBD1 or TRBD2 (6 bases each). Trimming stripped 0 bases from V and 6 bases from J, with 13 bases between. The CDR3 covers 15 residues. Germline assignment: CDR1 SGDLS and CDR2 YYNGEE. CDR3 bases: TGTGCCAGCAGCGTAGACAGGGTGGAGGGCAATGAGCAGTTCTTC. Translation gives CASSVDRVEGNEQFF.

V and J are TRBV19 and TRBJ2-1, with no clear D. Trimming pared 4 bases from V and 0 bases from J, leaving 10 bases between. Germline assignment: CDR1 LNHDA and CDR2 SQIVND (reference sequence). CDR3 size: 15 residues. CDR3 DNA: TGTGCCAGTAGTAAGGAGAGAAGCTCCTACAATGAGCAGTTCTTC. Amino acid sequence: CASSKERSSYNEQFF. The full variable domain, rest sourced from reference TRBV19 and TRBJ2-1, is DGGITQSPKYLFRKEGQNVTLSCEQNLNHDAMYWYRQDPGQGLRLIYYSQIVNDFQKGDIAEGYSVSREKKESFPLTVTSAQKNPTAFYLCASSKERSSYNEQFFGPGTRLTVL.

This clone occurred a few times. The chain recombines TRBV7-9 with TRBJ1-1; D call uncertain. Germline V CDR1 and CDR2: SEHNR, FQNEAQ (reference sequence). The CDR3 loop spans 13 amino acids. The germline V and J ends were trimmed by 0 bases and 8 bases, with 10 bases remaining between them. The CDR3 here is CASSLAGWAEAFF. CDR3 coding DNA: TGTGCCAGCAGCTTAGCTGGTTGGGCGGAAGCTTTCTTT.

This clone was picked up a small number of times. This chain joins TRBV6-1 and TRBJ2-7; TRBD1 agrees at 7 bases. Germline lookup yields CDR1 MNHNS and CDR2 SASEGT. This CDR3 is built from 15 residues. The V gene end was trimmed by 1 base and the J gene end by 3 bases; junction bases not matched to a gene: 6. Here the CDR3 reads CASSEGDSKYYEQYF. In DNA form, the CDR3 reads TGTGCCAGCAGTGAAGGGGACAGCAAGTACTACGAGCAGTACTTC.

The V gene is TRBV13, the J gene TRBJ2-2, with TRBD2 matching 7 bases. The germline V gene has CDR1 PRHDT and CDR2 FYEKMQ (reference sequence). With 3 bases clipped from V and 6 bases from J, the junction kept 10 bases outside the gene matches. The CDR3 runs to 16 residues. Here the CDR3 DNA reads TGTGCCAGCAGCTTGAGAGGACTAGGAGGGGCCGGGGAGCTGTTTTTT. Translating gives CASSLRGLGGAGELFF.

The CDR3 loop reads CASSLREAGETQYF. DNA of the CDR3: TGTGCCAGCAGCTTAAGGGAGGCCGGAGAGACCCAGTACTTC. The V call is TRBV7-9, the J call TRBJ2-5; perhaps TRBD2 as D (6 bases). Germline V lookup: CDR1 SEHNR, CDR2 FQNEAQ (reference sequence). CDR3 size: 14 residues. Trimming removed 2 bases at V and 4 bases at J, with 11 bases between.

This clone was counted only a few times. The J gene is TRBJ2-2, the V gene TRBV7-6, with a weak D call TRBD1 (6 bases). In germline, CDR1 is SGHVS, CDR2 FNYEAQ. V lost 1 base to trimming and J lost 3 bases, with 12 bases between them. The length of the CDR3 is 16 residues. DNA of the CDR3: TGTGCCAGCAGCTTAGGAGGGGGAAAGGACACCGGGGAGCTGTTTTTT. It codes for CASSLGGGKDTGELFF.

This clone came up a few times. J is TRBJ1-4 and V is TRBV5-1; the D is unclear. This CDR3 contains 13 residues. V was clipped by 6 bases and J by 3 bases, with 9 bases between them. The germline CDR1 and CDR2 sequences are SGHRS and YFSETQ. The CDR3 here is CASTRGANEKLFF. CDR3 coding DNA: TGCGCCAGCACTAGAGGAGCTAATGAAAAACTGTTTTTT. Supplemented by reference TRBV5-1 and TRBJ1-4, the full variable domain reads KAGVTQTPRYLIKTRGQQVTLSCSPISGHRSVSWYQQTPGQGLQFLFEYFSETQRNKGNFPGRFSGRQFSNSRSEMNVSTLELGDSALYLCASTRGANEKLFFGSGTQLSVL.

A few counts support this clone. The chain recombines TRBV5-1 with TRBJ2-2, with TRBD1 matching over 7 bases. The V gene end was trimmed by 4 bases and the J gene end by 1 base; junction bases not matched to a gene: 4. The CDR3 covers 15 residues. Germline CDR1 reads SGHRS; CDR2 reads YFSETQ. This CDR3 is CASSQRQGNTGELFF. In nucleotides, the CDR3 is TGCGCCAGCAGCCAAAGACAGGGGAACACCGGGGAGCTGTTTTTT.

This clone was picked up a small number of times. The V and J genes are TRBV7-6 and TRBJ2-5; D is undetermined. Germline lookup yields CDR1 SGHVS and CDR2 FNYEAQ. V was clipped by 2 bases and J by 0 bases, with 7 bases between them. This CDR3 is built from 14 residues. CDR3 nucleotides: TGTGCCAGCAGCTTACGCGGCCACCAAGAGACCCAGTACTTC. Its translation: CASSLRGHQETQYF.

This clone was seen a handful of times. V usage is TRBV28 and J usage is TRBJ2-2, with D tentatively TRBD2 (6 bases). Trimming took off 7 bases at V and 2 bases at J, with 17 bases between the two ends. The CDR3 is 16 amino acids. The germline CDR1 and CDR2 sequences are MDHEN and SYDVKM. DNA for the CDR3: TGTGCCAGCAAAAAGGGGCTAGCGAAAAACACCGGGGAGCTGTTTTTT. As protein: CASKKGLAKNTGELFF. Full variable domain (missing parts from reference TRBV28 and TRBJ2-2): DVKVTQSSRYLVKRTGEKVFLECVQDMDHENMFWYRQDPGLGLRLIYFSYDVKMKEKGDIPEGYSVSREKKERFSLILESASTNQTSMYLCASKKGLAKNTGELFFGEGSRLTVL.

The chain combines TRBV10-3 with TRBJ2-7; TRBD1 matches at 7 bases. Germline V lookup: CDR1 ENHRY, CDR2 SYGVKD. There are 12 residues in the CDR3. Trimming removed 8 bases from V and 2 bases from J; junction bases left unmatched: 3. The CDR3 bases are TGTGCCATCGGGACAGAAGCCTACGAGCAGTACTTC. Translating it yields CAIGTEAYEQYF.

The chain links TRBV7-2 to TRBJ2-2; D is tentatively TRBD1 or TRBD2 (5 bases each). CDR3 size: 17 residues. V was trimmed by 6 bases and J by 2 bases, leaving 19 bases between them. Looked up from germline, CDR1 is SGHTA and CDR2 is FQGNSA. CDR3 residues: CASRALPGPVNTGELFF. The CDR3 DNA reads TGTGCCAGCAGAGCCCTTCCGGGACCCGTTAACACCGGGGAGCTGTTTTTT.

The genes are TRBV7-9 and TRBJ1-2; TRBD1 aligns across 7 bases. The CDR3 is made up of 14 amino acids. Per germline, CDR1 SEHNR and CDR2 FQNEAQ (reference sequence). The V segment lost 5 bases and the J segment 4 bases; nucleotides outside the gene matches: 7. In DNA form, the CDR3 reads TGTGCCAGCAGCCCAACGACAGGGATCTATGGCTACACCTTC. This translates into CASSPTTGIYGYTF.

On this clone: At the DNA level, this CDR3 is encoded by other sequences in the same sample as well. This rearrangement joins TRBV20-1 to TRBJ2-7, with D unresolved. There are 11 residues in the CDR3. V gave up 3 bases and J gave up 4 bases, with 7 bases separating them. CDR1 is DFQATT, CDR2 SNEGSKA, per germline (reference sequence). The CDR3 spells CSASLEYEQYF. CDR3 nucleotides: TGCAGTGCTAGTTTGGAATACGAGCAGTACTTC.